This paragraph reports one T cell receptor (beta chain). This entry comes from a study of blood T cell repertoires in COVID-19. About the study: The analysed material was cDNA or gDNA that came from T cells, B-cell-depleted T cells, or PBMCs.

Adults between roughly 18 and 89 years of age took part from 20 to 25 US areas. The germline V gene has CDR1 LGHDT and CDR2 YNNKEL (reference sequence). The CDR3 covers 18 residues. V lost 0 bases, J lost 2 bases, and 19 bases lay in between. TCRdb's copy holds only in-frame clones and misses some; the assay was immunoSEQ multiplex PCR. This table holds 400,000 to 500,000 clones, approximately 87% found once. The TCR comes from a woman in her forties who had recovered from COVID-19. Sample: PBMCs or T cells enriched from blood (not recorded which). J is TRBJ1-2 and V is TRBV3-1 (or the pseudogene TRBV3-2); a possible D gene is TRBD1 (5 bases). CDR3 DNA: TGTGCCAGCAGCCAAGATTACGGCGGGGCGCTGATCAACTATGGCTACACCTTC. Amino acid sequence: CASSQDYGGALINYGYTF.